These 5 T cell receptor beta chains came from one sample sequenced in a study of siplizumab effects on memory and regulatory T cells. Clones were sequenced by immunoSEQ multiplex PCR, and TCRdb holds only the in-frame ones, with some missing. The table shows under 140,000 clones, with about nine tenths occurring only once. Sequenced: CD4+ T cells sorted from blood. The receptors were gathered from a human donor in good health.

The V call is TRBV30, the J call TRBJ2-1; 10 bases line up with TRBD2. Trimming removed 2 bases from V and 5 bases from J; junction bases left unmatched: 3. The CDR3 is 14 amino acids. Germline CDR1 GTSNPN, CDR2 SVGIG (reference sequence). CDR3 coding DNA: TGTGCCTGGAGTAATGGACTAGCGGACAATGAGCAGTTCTTC. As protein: CAWSNGLADNEQFF.

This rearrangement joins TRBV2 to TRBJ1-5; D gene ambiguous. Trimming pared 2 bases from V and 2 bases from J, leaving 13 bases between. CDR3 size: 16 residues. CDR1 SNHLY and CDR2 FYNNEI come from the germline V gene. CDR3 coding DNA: TGTGCCAGCAGTGAAACGGGTTATTGGGGCAATCAGCCCCAGCATTTT. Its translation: CASSETGYWGNQPQHF.

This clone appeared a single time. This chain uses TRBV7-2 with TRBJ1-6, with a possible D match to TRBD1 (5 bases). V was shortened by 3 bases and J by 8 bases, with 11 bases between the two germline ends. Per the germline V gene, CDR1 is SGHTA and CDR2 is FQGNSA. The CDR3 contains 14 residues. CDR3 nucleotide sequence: TGTGCCAGCAGCTTGGGGCAGAATTATTCACCCCTCCACTTT. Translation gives CASSLGQNYSPLHF.

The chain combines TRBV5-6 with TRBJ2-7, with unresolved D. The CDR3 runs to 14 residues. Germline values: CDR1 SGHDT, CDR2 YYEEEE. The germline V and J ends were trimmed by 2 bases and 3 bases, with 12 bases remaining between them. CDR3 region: CASSFWDRYYEQYF. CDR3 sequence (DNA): TGTGCCAGCAGCTTTTGGGATCGCTACTACGAGCAGTACTTC.

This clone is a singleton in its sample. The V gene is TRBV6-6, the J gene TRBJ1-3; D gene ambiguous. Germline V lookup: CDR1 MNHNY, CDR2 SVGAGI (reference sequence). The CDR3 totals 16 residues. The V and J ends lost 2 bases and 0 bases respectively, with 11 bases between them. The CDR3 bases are TGTGCCAGCAGTTACGGCCCGAGACTCTCTGGAAACACCATATATTTT. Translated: CASSYGPRLSGNTIYF.